The 12 T cell receptor beta chains presented below share a single source sample, sequenced in a study of tumor-infiltrating lymphocytes in primary liver carcinoma. Co-extraction of RNA and DNA was performed on roughly 20-34 mg of unsorted bulk tissue. From roughly 0.45 ug total RNA, TCR beta cDNA was generated with a primer in the constant region. Three-round nested multiplex PCR performed with slightly modified ARM-PCR produced the TCR beta libraries. PCR rounds one and two used TRBV1-TRBV30 forward primers with a C-beta reverse primer for 9 to 10 cycles each. TCRdb passed the multiplex PCR reads through MiXCR, listing each CDR3 protein once. Of tens of thousands of distinct CDR3 sequences in the sample, around 70% were seen once. Input material: liver tumor tissue from sampling region 1. Subset described: tumor region T1, superior pole. The receptors derive from a man between 35 and 55 years old with primary liver carcinoma and hepatitis B virus infection.

A remark on this clonotype: Germline is not matched at one junction end, which may reflect a read error. V is TRBV6-5 and J is TRBJ2-5; D possibly uses TRBD1 or TRBD2 (6 bases each). Germline loops: CDR1 MNHEY, CDR2 SVGAGI. CDR3 size: 14 residues. The CDR3 is CATRGSGALGTRYF. Written as DNA, the CDR3 is TGTGCTACCAGGGGTTCGGGGGCGTTAGGGACCCGGTACTTC.

This clonotype showed up many times. This rearrangement joins TRBV19 to TRBJ2-2; 8 nucleotides line up with TRBD1. The V and J ends lost 10 bases and 5 bases, in that order; junction bases with no gene match: 6. The CDR3 is 13 amino acids. In germline, CDR1 is LNHDA, CDR2 SQIVND (reference sequence). The CDR3 loop is CATGTGGTGELFF. The CDR3 nucleotides are TGTGCCACCGGGACAGGTGGGACCGGGGAGCTGTTTTTT.

Of note for this clonotype: A junction boundary mismatches the germline segment, possibly from a read error. CDR3 loop: CASSATPSTDMQYF. CDR3 sequence (DNA): TGTGCCAGCAGCGCAACACCAAGTACAGATATGCAGTATTTT. The chain uses TRBV7-8 and TRBJ2-3, with D unclear. The germline CDR1 and CDR2 sequences are SGHVS and FQNEAQ. The CDR3 loop spans 14 amino acids.

Comment on this clonotype: One end of the junction is discordant with germline, which a read error may explain. The CDR3 loop reads CASNAITGVNRQETQSF. The CDR3, as DNA: TGTGCCAGCAACGCTATCACGGGGGTAAACCGCCAAGAGACCCAGTCCTTC. This rearrangement joins TRBV6-1 to TRBJ2-5; D possibly corresponds to TRBD2 (6 bases). The CDR3 loop spans 17 amino acids. Germline assignment: CDR1 MNHNS and CDR2 SASEGT.

This clonotype is medium-sized (0.01 to 0.1%) by share. The CDR3 DNA follows: TGCAGCGTCAACAGGGGTGGACGGAACGAGCAGTACTTC. Amino acid sequence: CSVNRGGRNEQYF. This sequence joins TRBV29-1 and TRBJ2-7; 7 bases are a match to TRBD1. The J segment lost 5 bases and the V segment lost 6 bases, leaving 10 bases of the junction unmatched. The length of the CDR3 is 13 residues. CDR1 is SQVTM and CDR2 is ANQGSEA in the germline V gene.

J is TRBJ2-1 and V is TRBV10-2; D unresolved. This CDR3 has 12 residues. Germline lookup yields CDR1 WSHSY and CDR2 SAAADI. The V end lost 10 bases, the J end lost 3 bases, and 10 bases lay between the germline ends. The CDR3 DNA sequence: TGCGCCAACGCCGTAGGCTACAATGAGCAGTTCTTC. Its translation: CANAVGYNEQFF.

For this clonotype: An end of the junction does not agree with germline; a read error may underlie this. The rearrangement uses TRBV28 and TRBJ2-3; 7 bases agree with TRBD1. Germline V gene lookup returns CDR1 MDHEN and CDR2 SYDVKM. This CDR3 region has 16 residues. The CDR3 nucleotides read TGCGCCAGCAGTCCCGACAGGGAAGGGGGCACAGATACACGGTATTTT. Its protein product is CASSPDREGGTDTRYF. The full variable domain, with the rest looked up from reference TRBV28 and TRBJ2-3, is DVKVTQSSRYLVKRTGEKVFLECVQDMDHENMFWYRQDPGLGLRLIYFSYDVKMKEKGDIPEGYSVSREKKERFSLILESASTNQTSMYLCASSPDREGGTDTRYFGPGTRLTVL.

As for this clonotype: Since the CDR3 does not end with the conserved phenylalanine or tryptophan, this likely comes from a read error. V gene TRBV11-3 combines with J gene TRBJ2-1, with D possibly being TRBD1 (5 bases). CDR1 and CDR2 (germline): SGHNT, YENEEA. CDR3 length equals 13 residues. Trimming removed 6 bases at V and 7 bases at J, with 13 bases between. CDR3 DNA sequence: TGTGCCAGCAGTAAAGGACCAGGGAATGAGCAGTTCTTA. Residues: CASSKGPGNEQFL.

The V and J genes are TRBV18 and TRBJ1-5; 9 nucleotides agree with TRBD1. The CDR3 is 16 residues long. The V gene's germline CDR1 is KGHSH and CDR2 LQKENI. Trimming at V came to 6 bases and at J to 6 bases, leaving 12 bases not matched to a gene. Written as DNA, the CDR3 is TGTGCCAGCTCCCCCACAGGGGGCGGTGGGCTTCAGCCCCAGCATTTT. It specifies CASSPTGGGGLQPQHF.

As to this clonotype: This likely comes from a read error, as the CDR3 has no conserved phenylalanine or tryptophan at its end. It is unclear where the CDR3 begins or ends on the DNA, so no DNA is shown, and the CDR3 is as TCRdb lists it. The rearrangement joins TRBV6-6 to TRBJ1-5. A total of 13 residues make up the CDR3, ends included. The V gene's germline CDR1 is MNHNY and CDR2 SVGAGI (reference sequence). The CDR3 sequence: CASRPTSNQPQHL.

With regard to this clonotype: The junction and the germline gene differ at one end; a read error may be behind it. The V and J genes are TRBV10-3 and TRBJ2-2, with D possibly matching TRBD2 (5 bases). The germline V gene has CDR1 ENHRY and CDR2 SYGVKD. The CDR3 has 13 amino acids. The CDR3 here is CAIRADDTGKLFF. CDR3 sequence (DNA): TGTGCCATCAGGGCGGATGATACCGGGAAGCTGTTTTTT.

This clonotype was found many times. The chain uses TRBV6-2 or TRBV6-3 and TRBJ2-5, with D maybe TRBD2 (5 bases). V was shortened by 6 bases and J by 0 bases, with 17 bases between the two germline ends. The CDR3 sequence is 16 residues long. Germline CDR1 MNHEY, CDR2 SVGEGT. CDR3 in amino acids: CASSPPASWNQETQYF. The CDR3 DNA reads TGTGCCAGCAGCCCCCCGGCTAGCTGGAACCAAGAGACCCAGTACTTC.